The rows below give T cell receptor beta chains drawn from one sample of a study of post-analysis software for immune sequencing data. Each CDR3 protein gets one entry after TCRdb re-called the PCR reads with MiXCR. The profile shows about 400,000 distinct CDR3 sequences, 30% to 45% of them singletons. Sequenced sample: blood. The receptors were sampled from a girl between 5 and 17 years old with multiple sclerosis. The CDR3 runs from the conserved cysteine through the conserved F or W. A D gene is named only where the DNA matches it firmly. Rows give clone size only sometimes, using once, few, many, or a class for an expanded clone.

.	TRBV28	once	TRBJ2-5	CASHSGAGETQYF
.	TRBV7-9	.	TRBJ2-7	CASSMKGLSSYEQYF
TRBD1	TRBV19	.	TRBJ2-7	CASSPGQETYEQYF
TRBD2	TRBV7-2	.	TRBJ2-7	CASSRRGGLEGKGGEQYF
.	TRBV10-3	.	TRBJ2-4	CAISEGQGTKNIQYF
TRBD2	TRBV15	.	TRBJ2-3	CATSKGLAGFTDTQYF
.	TRBV4-1	.	TRBJ2-3	CASSLSRGPDTQYF
.	TRBV27	few	TRBJ2-6	CASSFDPPASGANVLTF
TRBD1	TRBV15	.	TRBJ2-5	CATSRYRGAPQETQYF
.	TRBV5-1	.	TRBJ1-5	CASSLAGMDQPQHF
.	TRBV7-9	.	TRBJ1-2	CASSLQALGDYGYTF
TRBD2	TRBV7-9	few	TRBJ2-5	CASSLASGVNEQYF
TRBD2	TRBV12-3/TRBV12-4	.	TRBJ2-7	CASGGLTSSYEQYF
TRBD2	TRBV12-3/TRBV12-4	.	TRBJ2-5	CASSLSGGRSYF
TRBD2	TRBV7-2	.	TRBJ2-3	CASSSRGLAETDTQYF
.	TRBV12-3/TRBV12-4	few	TRBJ2-2	CASTLYPTGELFF
TRBD1	TRBV5-1	.	TRBJ1-1	CASSTDRGDTEAFF
.	TRBV20-1	few	TRBJ2-1	CSAPDRSSYNEQFF
TRBD2	TRBV28	once	.	CASRRAGERYEQYF
.	TRBV12-3/TRBV12-4	.	TRBJ1-1	CASSPGQGTTEAFF
.	TRBV13	few	TRBJ2-7	CATTDLGSYEQYF
.	TRBV7-3	few	TRBJ2-1	CASSLLAITPNEQFF
.	TRBV4-1	few	TRBJ1-2	CASSQGRDLNYGYTF
.	TRBV5-4	.	TRBJ2-5	CASSPQLSGTETQYF
.	TRBV10-3	few	TRBJ2-1	CAISESEGRGRGNEQFF
.	TRBV7-7	few	TRBJ2-2	CASSLRRTGELFF
TRBD1	TRBV27	.	TRBJ1-4	CASSPLGTGNEKLFF
TRBD2	TRBV5-1	.	TRBJ2-1	CASSLEGLAGVYEQFF
.	TRBV7-2	few	TRBJ1-5	CASNNRVGGPQHF
.	TRBV29-1	few	TRBJ2-3	CSVEDYGDTQYF
.	TRBV29-1	.	TRBJ1-1	CSLVKVGNTEAFF
TRBD1	TRBV6-1	.	TRBJ1-5	CASSGGTGGDQPQHF
.	TRBV7-2	.	TRBJ2-3	CASSYGQLLTDTQYF
.	TRBV19	.	TRBJ2-7	CASSPRGLDRSYEQYF
.	TRBV24-1	.	TRBJ1-2	CATSYLSADYGYTF
.	TRBV4-2	few	TRBJ2-5	CASSQDPKGVQETQYF
.	TRBV29-1	.	TRBJ2-7	CSVALSAQGDEQYF
.	TRBV20-1	few	TRBJ1-1	CSAREINTEAFF
TRBD1	TRBV7-9	.	TRBJ1-2	CASSLVGGSYGYTF
TRBD1	TRBV5-1	.	TRBJ2-1	CASSLQGEHINEQFF
.	TRBV7-9	.	TRBJ2-5	CASSLYGAGHEETQYF
TRBD2	TRBV7-3	few	TRBJ2-6	CASSLSPSGGGGANVLTF
.	TRBV29-1	medium-sized	TRBJ2-7	CSVPQATGTPSYEQYF
TRBD1	TRBV9	.	TRBJ2-7	CASSAGGAFSYEQYF
.	TRBV12-3/TRBV12-4	.	TRBJ1-5	CASSLYQSNQPQHF
.	TRBV27	few	TRBJ1-1	CASSPGTENTEAFF
TRBD1	TRBV7-9	.	TRBJ1-2	CASTSLDRGNYGYTF
.	TRBV5-1	.	TRBJ1-2	CASSLGNFGYTF
.	TRBV2	.	TRBJ2-7	CASSELRDEQYF
.	TRBV10-3	.	TRBJ2-7	CAISGSTGRYYEQYF
TRBD2	TRBV19	.	TRBJ2-5	CASSLTSGGYGQYF
.	TRBV7-3	many	TRBJ2-6	CASSSGQQLGGANVLTF
.	TRBV4-1	few	TRBJ1-2	CASSPGDGLYGYTF
TRBD2	TRBV13	many	TRBJ2-5	CASGKPYRGGETQYF
TRBD2	TRBV15	few	TRBJ2-3	CATSGTSTDTQYF